This is a list of T cell receptor beta chains from one sample in a study of T-cell reconstitution after alpha-beta-depleted transplantation in children. MiXCR was run by TCRdb on the PCR reads, yielding one entry per CDR3 protein. The repertoire holds 450,000 to 600,000 distinct CDR3 sequences, with about 10% as singletons. Sequencing was performed on PBMCs, taken before TCRalphabeta/CD19-depleted stem cell transplant. These receptor sequences come from a child aged 2-15 years with inherited bone marrow failure, due to receive a stem cell transplant. CDR3s include the opening cysteine and the closing phenylalanine or tryptophan. D genes are given only for firm matches. Clone sizes are given selectively: once, few, many, or a class where the clone is expanded.

V	J	D	size	DNA	CDR3
TRBV2	TRBJ1-2	-	many	TGTGCCAGCAGTGAATCATTATGGGGCCACGGACAGACCTATGGCTACACCTTC	CASSESLWGHGQTYGYTF
TRBV6-5	TRBJ2-7	TRBD2	few	TGTGCCAGCAGTCCCTTCCTAGCGGGAGGGTCTCAAGGCAGGGACGCAAGGCTCTACGAGCAGTACTTC	CASSPFLAGGSQGRDARLYEQYF
TRBV20-1	TRBJ2-5	TRBD1	few	TGCTGTGCTTGGAGCGGACAGGGGGCCCAAGAGACCCAGTACTTC	CCAWSGQGAQETQYF
TRBV5-1	TRBJ2-3	-	many	TGCGCCAGCACCCCAGAGGGCGACGATACGCAGTATTTT	CASTPEGDDTQYF
TRBV29-1	TRBJ2-7	TRBD1	many	TGCAGCGATCCCGGGACAGGCTCCTACGAGCAGTACTTC	CSDPGTGSYEQYF
TRBV5-1	TRBJ1-1	-	many	TGCGCCAGCAGCTTGGAAGGGTTCAGGGCTGAAGCTTTCTTT	CASSLEGFRAEAFF
TRBV5-6	TRBJ1-1	-	many	TGTGCCAGCAGCTTGGTGGCAGGGAGCACTGAAGCTTTCTTT	CASSLVAGSTEAFF
TRBV2	TRBJ1-1	-	many	TGTGCCAGCAGTGAAATCTGGCAGTCCACTGAAGCTTTCTTT	CASSEIWQSTEAFF
TRBV28	TRBJ2-3	TRBD2	few	TGTGCCAGCAGCCCTGGGACTAGCGCGGGGGATACGCAGTATTTT	CASSPGTSAGDTQYF
TRBV12-3/TRBV12-4	TRBJ1-5	TRBD1	-	TGTGCCAGCAGTCCAACCGGGACAGGGAATCAGCCCCAGCATTTT	CASSPTGTGNQPQHF
TRBV29-1	TRBJ2-3	TRBD2	many	TGCAGCGTTGTCGGACTAGCGGGCACAGATACGCAGTATTTT	CSVVGLAGTDTQYF
TRBV6-5	TRBJ1-2	-	many	TGTGCCAGCAGTCCGAGGCTCGCTTACTATGGCTACACCTTC	CASSPRLAYYGYTF
TRBV6-2/TRBV6-3	TRBJ2-1	-	-	TGTGCCAGCAGTTTTAGGCAGAGCTCCTACAATGAGCAGTTCTTC	CASSFRQSSYNEQFF
TRBV12-3/TRBV12-4	TRBJ2-6	-	many	TGTGCCAGCAGTCCCCTCTTTGGGGGGGCCTGGGCCAACGTCCTGACTTTC	CASSPLFGGAWANVLTF
TRBV9	TRBJ1-1	-	-	TGTGCCAGCAAGGGGTGGAACACTGAAGCTTTCTTT	CASKGWNTEAFF
TRBV6-2/TRBV6-3	TRBJ2-7	TRBD1	many	TGTGCCAGCAGTTACACATGGACAGGATCGGGGAAGGAGCAGTACTTC	CASSYTWTGSGKEQYF
TRBV5-1	TRBJ2-1	-	few	TGCGCCAGCAGCTTCTTAGGCGGGCAGACCTACAATGAGCAGTTCTTC	CASSFLGGQTYNEQFF
TRBV20-1	TRBJ2-2	TRBD1	many	TGCAGTGCCCAAGGGGCAGGACAGGGCGATCACGGGGAGCTGTTTTTT	CSAQGAGQGDHGELFF
TRBV20-1	TRBJ2-7	-	many	TGCAGTGCACGGCGGGGCAGCGAGCAGTACTTC	CSARRGSEQYF
TRBV20-1	TRBJ2-5	-	many	TGCAGTGCTAGAAGGGGGGAGACCCAGTACTTC	CSARRGETQYF
TRBV6-6	TRBJ2-1	TRBD2	-	TGTGCCAGCAGTTACTCGGCTAGCGGCAACAATGAGCAGTTCTTC	CASSYSASGNNEQFF
TRBV7-2	TRBJ1-6	-	many	TGTGCCAGCAGCACCGCCGGGTCCCTATCTTCACCCCTCCACTTT	CASSTAGSLSSPLHF
TRBV4-3	TRBJ2-7	TRBD2	many	TGCGCCAGCAGCCAAGATACGGCGGGAGGAGCCTACGAGCAGTACTTC	CASSQDTAGGAYEQYF
TRBV28	TRBJ2-2	-	many	TGTGCCAGCAACCCGACACCATCCAACGGGGAGCTGTTTTTT	CASNPTPSNGELFF
TRBV20-1	TRBJ2-1	-	-	TGCAGTGCTCTCCCCAGGTTCAATTTGGTTGAGCAGTTCTTC	CSALPRFNLVEQFF
TRBV28	TRBJ2-7	-	few	TGTGCCAGCAGACGAGACGGAATGTTCTACGAGCAGTACTTC	CASRRDGMFYEQYF
TRBV5-1	TRBJ2-2	-	few	TGCGCCAGCAGCTTGCCAGTATCTTCGAGCGACGGAACCGGGGAGCTGTTTTTT	CASSLPVSSSDGTGELFF
TRBV28	TRBJ2-7	TRBD1	few	TGTGCCAGCAGGACAGGGGTTGGGGACGAGCAGTACTTC	CASRTGVGDEQYF
TRBV18	TRBJ2-5	-	many	TGTGCCAGCACTGACCTTCGTGGAGAGACCCAGTACTTC	CASTDLRGETQYF
TRBV6-2/TRBV6-3	TRBJ2-2	-	many	TGTGCCAGCAGTTACGTTTTGGGCCACCCGCAGAACACCGGGGAGCTGTTTTTT	CASSYVLGHPQNTGELFF
TRBV7-8	TRBJ2-1	TRBD1	few	TGTGCCAGCAGCCAAAAAATGACAGGGGGGGACAATGAGCAGTTCTTC	CASSQKMTGGDNEQFF
TRBV7-9	TRBJ1-1	-	many	TGTGCCAGCAGCCTGCTCACTGAAGCTTTCTTT	CASSLLTEAFF
TRBV7-9	TRBJ2-7	-	few	TGTGCCAGCAGTCATCCGGTCGTCGGTTCCTACGAGCAGTACTTC	CASSHPVVGSYEQYF
TRBV25-1	TRBJ1-1	TRBD1	many	TGTGCCAGCAGTGAATGGACAGGGGAGTACACTGAAGCTTTCTTT	CASSEWTGEYTEAFF
TRBV14	TRBJ1-1	TRBD1	many	TGTGCCAGCAGCCCGGACAGGGAAGATACTGAAGCTTTCTTT	CASSPDREDTEAFF
TRBV29-1	TRBJ2-7	TRBD2	many	TGCAGCGTTGAAGATCCTAGCGGGAGAGAGTACGAGCAGTACTTC	CSVEDPSGREYEQYF
TRBV4-1	TRBJ2-3	TRBD2	few	TGCGCCAGCAGCCAAAGTCCTAGCGGGAGCACAGATACGCAGTATTTT	CASSQSPSGSTDTQYF